This TCR beta chain was identified during a study of cytomegalovirus exposure and HLA in healthy donors. Study as a whole: An earlier analysis identified 110 million or so unique TCR beta sequences in about 180 million T cells. Study outcomes and limitations: Later on, an analysis tied 15,000 to 20,000 TCR beta sequences to HLA alleles at 0.05 false discovery rate.

Amplification used 60 Vbeta primers and 13 Jbeta primers. Repertoires were generated with immunoSEQ multiplex PCR, while TCRdb's copy carries only in-frame clones and drops some. The sample has around 200,000 clones; around 81% are singletons. Healthy people donating bone marrow made up the donors. About this clone itself: Antigen specificity is unknown.

The ends lost 6 bases at V and 1 base at J; junction bases unmatched: 14. The germline gives CDR1 ENHRY, CDR2 SYGVKD. CDR3 length: 18 amino acids. This chain links TRBV10-3 with TRBJ1-1; 10 positions match TRBD1. The clonotype comes from a woman between 50 and 59 years old in good health and CMV-seropositive. Sequenced input: PBMCs. The CDR3 reads CAIRPRQGATVPNTEAFF. The CDR3 DNA sequence: TGTGCCATCAGGCCGCGACAGGGGGCGACCGTCCCGAACACTGAAGCTTTCTTT.